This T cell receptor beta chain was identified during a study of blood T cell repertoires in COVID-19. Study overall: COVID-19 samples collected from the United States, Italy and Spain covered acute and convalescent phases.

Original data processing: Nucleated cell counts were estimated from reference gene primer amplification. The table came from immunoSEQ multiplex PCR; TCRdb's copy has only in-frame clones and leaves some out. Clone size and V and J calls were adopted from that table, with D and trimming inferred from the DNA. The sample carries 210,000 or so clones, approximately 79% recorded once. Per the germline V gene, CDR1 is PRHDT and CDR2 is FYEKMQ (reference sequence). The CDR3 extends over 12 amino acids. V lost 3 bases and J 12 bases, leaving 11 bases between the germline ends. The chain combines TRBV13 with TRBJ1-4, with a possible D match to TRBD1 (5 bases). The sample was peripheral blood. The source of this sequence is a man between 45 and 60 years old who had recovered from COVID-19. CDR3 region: CASSFYVGELFF. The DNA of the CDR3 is TGTGCCAGCAGCTTTTATGTAGGGGAACTGTTTTTT. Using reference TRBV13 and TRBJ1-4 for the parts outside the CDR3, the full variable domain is AAGVIQSPRHLIKEKRETATLKCYPIPRHDTVYWYQQGPGQDPQFLISFYEKMQSDKGSIPDRFSAQQFSDYHSELNMSSLELGDSALYFCASSFYVGELFFGSGTQLSVL.